The source of this T cell receptor (beta chain) is a study of T cells in Graves' hyperthyroidism and ophthalmopathy. Background on the study: Peripheral blood specimens were obtained at initial diagnosis, prior to any treatment.

Trimming stripped 4 bases from V and 3 bases from J, with 11 bases between. This CDR3 region has 13 residues. From germline, CDR1 is SQVTM and CDR2 ANQGSEA. This clonotype has just a few counts. Lactation, pregnancy, other autoimmune disease or uncontrolled infection led to exclusion of patients. The TCR beta CDR3 regions underwent amplification using RNA transcripts as the source. The HTBI primer set was used in a first-round RT-PCR of the TCR CDR3. MiXCR, run by TCRdb on the multiplex PCR reads, gives a single entry per CDR3 protein. The sample holds hundreds of thousands of distinct CDR3 sequences; 15% to 20% are singletons and the top ten take roughly 50%.

The sample taken for sequencing was blood. The TCR comes from a man aged 40-49 years with Graves' ophthalmopathy. This chain links TRBV29-1 with TRBJ2-3, with D possibly being TRBD1 (6 bases). The CDR3 sequence is CSVASGQTDTQYF. DNA of the CDR3: TGCAGCGTTGCCTCCGGACAGACAGATACGCAGTATTTT.